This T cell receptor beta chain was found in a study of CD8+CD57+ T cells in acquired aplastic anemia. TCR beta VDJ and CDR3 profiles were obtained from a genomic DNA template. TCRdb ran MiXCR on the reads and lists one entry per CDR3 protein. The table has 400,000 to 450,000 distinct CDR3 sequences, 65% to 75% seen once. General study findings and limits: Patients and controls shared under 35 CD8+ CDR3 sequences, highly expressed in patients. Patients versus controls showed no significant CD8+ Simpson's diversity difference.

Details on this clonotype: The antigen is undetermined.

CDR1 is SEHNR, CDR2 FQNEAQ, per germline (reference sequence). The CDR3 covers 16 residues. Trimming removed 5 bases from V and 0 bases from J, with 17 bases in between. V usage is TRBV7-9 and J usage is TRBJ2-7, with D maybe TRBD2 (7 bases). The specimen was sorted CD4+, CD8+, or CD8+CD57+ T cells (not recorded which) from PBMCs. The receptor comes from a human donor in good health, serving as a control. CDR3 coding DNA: TGTGCCAGCAGCCTAGGGGGGGTGACAGACTCCTACGAGCAGTACTTC. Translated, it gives CASSLGGVTDSYEQYF.